This T cell receptor beta chain was captured in a study of PD-1 blockade in mismatch repair-deficient tumors. TCRdb's copy holds only in-frame clones and misses some; the assay was immunoSEQ multiplex PCR. The sample holds approximately 810 clones, roughly 72% seen once. Germline V lookup: CDR1 KGHSH, CDR2 LQKENI. V gave up 3 bases and J gave up 6 bases; unmatched junction bases: 1. The CDR3 totals 14 residues. Notes on the study in general: Tumor-resident clones, often undetectable pretreatment in blood, expanded then contracted after pembrolizumab.

In regard to this clone: Its target is not known.

Sample time point: archival surgical resection tumor tissue. The sample in question was primary tumor tissue, obtained from a patient treated with pembrolizumab. The TCR sequence derives from an adult with mismatch repair-deficient cancer. The chain combines TRBV18 with TRBJ2-7, with 14 bases aligning to TRBD2. The CDR3 spells CASSPGLAGVEQYF. The DNA for the CDR3 is TGTGCCAGCTCACCGGGACTAGCGGGAGTCGAGCAGTACTTC.